The 32 T cell receptor beta chains in this list originate from one sample, sequenced in a study of response to subunit inactivated influenza vaccine (dated by TCRdb to between 2017 and 2018). Library construction relied on RT-PCR. The sequencer listed for this sample is Illumina HiSeq 2500. Using fastp at Q25 and MiXCR, TCRdb reprocessed the public reads and kept productive beta chains. Each record represents a unique CDR3 protein, reported with the most common genes and DNA among its rows. Counted in this sample were about 620,000 distinct CDR3 sequences; 12% of them appeared once. The top ten constitute about 10% of the sample. The starting material was PBMCs from blood, obtained on the day of vaccination. All receptors derive from a man aged 50 to 60 who received an inactivated influenza vaccine. Donor details come from another sample of the same person, matched by shared clones.

In its sample, this clonotype was seen a few times. The chain carries TRBV11-2 and TRBJ2-7; 8 positions agree with TRBD2. CDR3 length equals 19 residues. CDR1 SGHAT and CDR2 FQNNGV come from the germline V gene. The J segment lost 1 base and the V segment lost 4 bases, leaving 18 bases of the junction unmatched. The CDR3 reads CASSSGAGLRGGGSYEQYF. The DNA for the CDR3 is TGTGCCAGCAGCTCAGGGGCAGGGCTACGGGGCGGGGGGTCCTACGAGCAGTACTTC.

This clonotype was observed many times. The chain is built from TRBV20-1 and TRBJ2-7, with D unclear. CDR1 DFQATT and CDR2 SNEGSKA come from the germline V gene (reference sequence). This CDR3 has 12 residues. Between the trimmed V and J ends, which lost 3 bases and 3 bases, there was a span of 9 bases. The CDR3 region has the DNA TGCAGTGCTAGGAAATTCGTCTACGAGCAGTACTTC. It codes for CSARKFVYEQYF.

The chain is built from TRBV10-3 and TRBJ1-4; D unresolved. The CDR3 totals 13 residues. CDR1 ENHRY and CDR2 SYGVKD come from the germline V gene. V lost 8 bases to trimming and J lost 8 bases, with 15 bases between them. CDR3 residues: CAISDGIEEKLFF. The CDR3 DNA reads as TGTGCCATCTCGGACGGGATAGAAGAAAAACTGTTTTTT.

The chain is built from TRBV5-5 and TRBJ2-7; tentatively, D is TRBD1 or TRBD2 (5 bases each). CDR3 length: 15 amino acids. CDR1 SGHKS and CDR2 YYEKEE come from the germline V gene (reference sequence). Deletions cut 1 base from V and 2 bases from J, with 13 bases between. CDR3 sequence (DNA): TGTGCCAGCAGCTTGCGAGGGGCAGGCCCCTACGAGCAGTACTTC. Protein sequence: CASSLRGAGPYEQYF.

J is TRBJ2-4 and V is TRBV20-1; 9 positions match TRBD2. The V gene's germline CDR1 is DFQATT and CDR2 SNEGSKA (reference sequence). V dropped 6 bases and J dropped 7; count of bases not matched to a gene: 4. The CDR3 length is 12 residues. CDR3 amino acids: CSAGSGRNIQYF. Written as DNA, the CDR3 is TGCAGTGCGGGCAGCGGGAGGAACATTCAGTACTTC.

This clonotype occurred a few times. This chain uses TRBV28 with TRBJ2-3; D may be TRBD1 (5 bases). The CDR3 contains 13 residues. With 7 bases removed from V and 0 bases from J, the gap between germline ends came to 8 bases. Looked up from germline, CDR1 is MDHEN and CDR2 is SYDVKM. CDR3: CASTDSSTDTQYF. The CDR3 DNA follows: TGTGCCAGCACCGACAGTAGCACAGATACGCAGTATTTT.

A few counts support this clonotype. J is TRBJ2-3 and V is TRBV10-3, with D maybe TRBD1 (5 bases). V lost 7 bases to trimming and J lost 4 bases, with 15 bases between them. CDR3 length: 14 amino acids. Germline assignment: CDR1 ENHRY and CDR2 SYGVKD. DNA of the CDR3: TGTGCCATCAAGGAGAAGCAGGGCTCAGATACGCAGTATTTT. Amino acid sequence: CAIKEKQGSDTQYF.

The chain uses TRBV6-1 and TRBJ1-1; D is undetermined. The CDR3 sequence is 15 residues long. V lost 6 bases and J 1 base, leaving 15 bases between the germline ends. Germline-derived CDR1 and CDR2 are MNHNS and SASEGT. The DNA for the CDR3 is TGTGCCAGCAGCCGACCCGGGGTCGAGAACACTGAAGCTTTCTTT. Amino acid sequence: CASSRPGVENTEAFF.

There are a few counts of this clonotype. The chain recombines TRBV30 with TRBJ2-7, with D uncertain. Trimming removed 0 bases at V and 0 bases at J, with 6 bases between. Germline-derived CDR1 and CDR2 are GTSNPN and SVGIG (reference sequence). This CDR3 has 13 residues. The CDR3 DNA is TGTGCCTGGAGTGTACGGAGCTCCTACGAGCAGTACTTC. Translated: CAWSVRSSYEQYF.

The table lists this clonotype with a few counts. This chain joins TRBV7-9 and TRBJ2-5, with D possibly being TRBD1 or TRBD2 (5 bases each). Looked up from germline, CDR1 is SEHNR and CDR2 is FQNEAQ (reference sequence). The V and J ends lost 1 base and 6 bases respectively, with 6 bases between them. This CDR3 has 12 amino acids. Written as DNA, the CDR3 is TGTGCCAGCAGCTTAGAGGGACAGACCCAGTACTTC. Its protein product is CASSLEGQTQYF.

The chain couples TRBV6-1 to TRBJ1-1; unclear D gene. The CDR3 loop spans 15 amino acids. Trimming left V 4 bases short and J 3 bases short, with 15 bases between. Germline V gene data show CDR1 as MNHNS and CDR2 as SASEGT. CDR3 nucleotide sequence: TGTGCCAGCAGTGTCACGACGGAGGAGGACACTGAAGCTTTCTTT. Protein product: CASSVTTEEDTEAFF.

This clonotype was recorded many times. This sequence joins TRBV4-3 and TRBJ1-5, with D tentatively TRBD1 (6 bases). The germline V gene encodes CDR1 LGHNA and CDR2 YSLEER. Deletions cut 1 base from V and 3 bases from J, with 13 bases between. The CDR3 sequence is 16 residues long. This CDR3 reads CASSQGGPGANQPQHF. CDR3 DNA: TGCGCCAGCAGCCAAGGGGGCCCGGGGGCCAATCAGCCCCAGCATTTT.

This clonotype was detected ten times or more. The chain links TRBV12-3 or TRBV12-4 to TRBJ2-2; D gene unclear. The CDR3 sequence is 12 residues long. The ends were cut back, 2 bases at V and 6 bases at J, with 4 bases in the middle. The CDR3 coding sequence is TGTGCCAGCAGTTTATTTCCCGGGGAGCTGTTTTTT. Translation: CASSLFPGELFF.

This clonotype has just a few counts. The chain has TRBV15 and TRBJ1-1; D is perhaps TRBD1 (6 bases). From germline, CDR1 is LNHNV and CDR2 YYDKDF (reference sequence). V dropped 5 bases and J dropped 5 bases, with 18 bases sitting between them. The CDR3 runs to 15 residues. DNA for the CDR3: TGTGCCACCAGCCGAGGGGGGGGCTCGGCTACTGAAGCTTTCTTT. Amino acid sequence: CATSRGGGSATEAFF.

The V gene is TRBV28, the J gene TRBJ2-1; D might be TRBD1 or TRBD2, each matching 6 bases. The CDR3 sequence is 14 residues long. From germline, CDR1 is MDHEN and CDR2 SYDVKM. Trimming removed 7 bases at V and 1 base at J, with 11 bases between. The CDR3 DNA reads as TGTGCCAGCAAGGGGGGTGGGTCCTACAATGAGCAGTTCTTC. Translated, it gives CASKGGGSYNEQFF.

The chain employs TRBV6-5 and TRBJ2-2; 14 bases map to TRBD2. Germline loops: CDR1 MNHEY, CDR2 SVGAGI. The CDR3 sequence is 19 residues long. Trimming cost V 2 bases and J 7 bases; bases outside gene matches: 12. The CDR3 region has the DNA TGTGCCAGCAGTTACCCGAGGTGGACTAGCGGGGGGCCTATCGGGGAGCTGTTTTTT. Translation: CASSYPRWTSGGPIGELFF.

J is TRBJ1-1 and V is TRBV4-1; D gene ambiguous. Trimming pared 2 bases from V and 1 base from J, leaving 11 bases between. The CDR3 totals 15 residues. Germline V gene data show CDR1 as MGHRA and CDR2 as YSYEKL. CDR3 nucleotide sequence: TGCGCCAGCAGCCAAAGAGTGTGGGCGAACACTGAAGCTTTCTTT. This translates into CASSQRVWANTEAFF.

The CDR3 is CASSLSTVNTGELFF. The CDR3 region has the DNA TGTGCCAGCAGCTTAAGCACTGTGAACACCGGGGAGCTGTTTTTT. J is TRBJ2-2 and V is TRBV11-3; D call uncertain. The CDR3 totals 15 residues. Trimming pared 2 bases from V and 1 base from J, leaving 8 bases between. Germline lookup yields CDR1 SGHNT and CDR2 YENEEA.

This clonotype appeared a few times. The gene calls are TRBV7-8 and TRBJ2-1; 12 bases are shared with TRBD2. Germline CDR1 reads SGHVS; CDR2 reads FQNEAQ. V lost 1 base, J lost 4 bases, and 5 bases stayed unmatched. The CDR3 is 17 residues long. For the CDR3, the DNA is TGTGCCAGCAGCTTAGGAGTTGGGACTAGCGGGTACAATGAGCAGTTCTTC. Protein product: CASSLGVGTSGYNEQFF.

This clonotype was found many times. The V gene is TRBV10-3, the J gene TRBJ2-1; 10 bases are a match to TRBD1. The ends lost 10 bases at V and 2 bases at J; junction bases unmatched: 11. Germline V gives CDR1 ENHRY, CDR2 SYGVKD. This CDR3 contains 16 residues. CDR3 loop: CATRPRGTGAYNEQFF. In DNA, the CDR3 is TGTGCCACACGTCCACGCGGGACAGGGGCCTACAATGAGCAGTTCTTC.

This clonotype was seen a few times. The genes are TRBV7-9 and TRBJ2-5; possibly TRBD1 or TRBD2 for D (5 bases each). V was pared by 5 bases and J by 5 bases, with 15 bases between. This CDR3 has 14 amino acids. Germline V gene lookup returns CDR1 SEHNR and CDR2 FQNEAQ (reference sequence). In nucleotides, the CDR3 is TGTGCCAGCAGCCCGGGGCCATACGGGGAGACCCAGTACTTC. Its translation is CASSPGPYGETQYF.

The V gene is TRBV20-1, the J gene TRBJ1-1; TRBD1 matches 7 bases. Trimming took 0 bases from V and 0 from J; bases not matched to a gene: 10. Germline V gives CDR1 DFQATT, CDR2 SNEGSKA (reference sequence). The CDR3 consists of 17 residues. In DNA form, the CDR3 reads TGCAGTGCTAGAGATTCGACAGGGTGGCTTATGAACACTGAAGCTTTCTTT. Protein: CSARDSTGWLMNTEAFF.

This clonotype was recorded a few times. The J gene is TRBJ2-3, the V gene TRBV7-2; 9 bases line up with TRBD2. The CDR3 runs to 17 residues. J lost 8 bases, V lost 1 base, and 13 bases had no gene match. Germline values: CDR1 SGHTA, CDR2 FQGNSA. The chain's CDR3 is CASSLVFGSGSSGTQYF. CDR3 DNA sequence: TGTGCCAGCAGCTTAGTCTTCGGTAGCGGGAGTTCCGGTACGCAGTATTTT. The full variable domain, with the rest looked up from reference TRBV7-2 and TRBJ2-3, is GAGVSQSPSNKVTEKGKDVELRCDPISGHTALYWYRQSLGQGLEFLIYFQGNSAPDKSGLPSDRFSAERTGGSVSTLTIQRTQQEDSAVYLCASSLVFGSGSSGTQYFGPGTRLTVL.

The V and J genes are TRBV6-1 and TRBJ1-2, with D perhaps TRBD1 (6 bases). The V gene lost 6 bases and the J gene lost 2 bases, with 16 bases spanning the gap. This CDR3 contains 15 residues. Germline CDR1 and CDR2: MNHNS and SASEGT. This CDR3 reads CASRPPGTRNYGYTF. The DNA of the CDR3 is TGTGCCAGCAGACCACCCGGGACACGGAACTATGGCTACACCTTC.

This clonotype turned up a few times. CDR3 nucleotides: TGTGCCAGCAGCTCTCCACCGTACGATGAAGCTTTCTTT. Protein: CASSSPPYDEAFF. The chain is built from TRBV7-2 and TRBJ1-1; D unresolved. V was clipped by 4 bases and J by 7 bases, with 13 bases between them. The germline V gene encodes CDR1 SGHTA and CDR2 FQGNSA. The CDR3 runs 13 residues. The full variable domain, its missing parts supplied by reference TRBV7-2 and TRBJ1-1, is GAGVSQSPSNKVTEKGKDVELRCDPISGHTALYWYRQSLGQGLEFLIYFQGNSAPDKSGLPSDRFSAERTGGSVSTLTIQRTQQEDSAVYLCASSSPPYDEAFFGQGTRLTVV.

This clonotype was detected ten times or more. The chain joins TRBV12-3 or TRBV12-4 to TRBJ2-1; TRBD2 might be the D (6 bases). The CDR3 is made up of 16 amino acids. V dropped 5 bases and J dropped 7 bases, with 21 bases sitting between them. The CDR3 loop is CASSPRLGEARNEQFF. CDR3 DNA sequence: TGTGCCAGCAGTCCCCGACTAGGCGAGGCGCGAAATGAGCAGTTCTTC.

J is TRBJ2-1 and V is TRBV7-9; 7 positions match TRBD1. Losses at the gene ends were 1 base for V and 12 bases for J; bases not matched to a gene: 9. CDR1 and CDR2 (germline): SEHNR, FQNEAQ (reference sequence). The CDR3 is 14 residues long. As DNA, the CDR3 is TGTGCCAGCAGCTTAGGGACAGGTGCCCTTAGGCAGTTCTTC. As protein: CASSLGTGALRQFF.

This clonotype came up a few times. The chain employs TRBV12-3 or TRBV12-4 and TRBJ1-1, with 8 positions matching TRBD1. Unmatched junction bases numbered 5, after V lost 3 bases and J lost 2 bases. The length of the CDR3 is 15 residues. The CDR3 nucleotides read TGTGCCAGCAGTTTGACAGGGGCGGTAAACACTGAAGCTTTCTTT. It codes for CASSLTGAVNTEAFF.

The chain links TRBV7-6 to TRBJ2-1; possibly TRBD1 for D (7 bases). Trimming cost V 5 bases and J 4 bases, with 18 bases left between them. The CDR3 is 16 residues long. Germline CDR1 SGHVS, CDR2 FNYEAQ. In DNA, the CDR3 is TGTGCCAGCAGCCCCGGGGGTGGGACAGCTTACAATGAGCAGTTCTTC. Its protein product is CASSPGGGTAYNEQFF.

The rearrangement links TRBV11-2 to TRBJ2-7; D unclear. CDR1 and CDR2 (germline): SGHAT, FQNNGV. V lost 5 bases and J 7 bases, leaving 21 bases between the germline ends. The CDR3 sequence is 15 residues long. CDR3 in amino acids: CASSPPGVESWEQYF. The CDR3 nucleotides read TGTGCCAGCAGCCCCCCCGGTGTAGAGTCCTGGGAGCAGTACTTC.

This chain links TRBV5-1 with TRBJ2-1, with D unclear. Germline V lookup: CDR1 SGHRS, CDR2 YFSETQ. This CDR3 contains 14 residues. V shed 4 bases and J shed 6 bases, with 14 bases lying between them. The CDR3 nucleotides are TGCGCCAGCAGCAAGATCCCGGACGTCAATGAGCAGTTCTTC. It yields the protein CASSKIPDVNEQFF.

J is TRBJ2-2 and V is TRBV10-3, with 7 bases aligning to TRBD2. The junction had 2 bases not matched to a gene; V was cut back by 0 bases and J by 1 base. This CDR3 comprises 16 residues. Germline CDR1 ENHRY, CDR2 SYGVKD. The CDR3 region is CAISESTGGNTGELFF. CDR3 bases: TGTGCCATCAGTGAGTCGACGGGAGGGAACACCGGGGAGCTGTTTTTT.